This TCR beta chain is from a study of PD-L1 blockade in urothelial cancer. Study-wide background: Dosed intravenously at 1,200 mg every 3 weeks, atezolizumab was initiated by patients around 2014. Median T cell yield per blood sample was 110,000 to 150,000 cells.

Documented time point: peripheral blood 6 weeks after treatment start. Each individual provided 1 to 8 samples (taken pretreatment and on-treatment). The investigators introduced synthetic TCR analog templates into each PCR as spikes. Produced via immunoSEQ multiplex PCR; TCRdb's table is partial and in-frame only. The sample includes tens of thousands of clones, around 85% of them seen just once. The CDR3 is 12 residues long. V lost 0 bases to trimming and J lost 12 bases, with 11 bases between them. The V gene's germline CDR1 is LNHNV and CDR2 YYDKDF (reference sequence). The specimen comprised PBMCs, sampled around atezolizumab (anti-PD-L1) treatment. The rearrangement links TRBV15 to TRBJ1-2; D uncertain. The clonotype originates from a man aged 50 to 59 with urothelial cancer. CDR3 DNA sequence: TGTGCCACCAGCAGAGATAGCGGGTCCCACACCTTC. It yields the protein CATSRDSGSHTF.